This is a list of T cell receptor beta chains from one sample in a study of monozygotic twins with inflammatory bowel disease. TCRdb re-called the 5' RACE reads, yielding one record per CDR3 amino acid sequence without DNA. The listing records some 330,000 distinct CDR3 sequences. The material sequenced was blood. These TCRs come from a human donor with ulcerative colitis or Crohn's disease, or a healthy co-twin of an affected twin (not recorded which). CDR3s include the opening cysteine and the closing phenylalanine or tryptophan.

j_call: TRBJ2-7; v_call: TRBV5-1; cdr3_aa: CASSLGVSGAASYEQYF
j_call: TRBJ2-1; v_call: TRBV10-2; cdr3_aa: CASSRGGWEQFF
j_call: TRBJ2-1; v_call: TRBV6-4; cdr3_aa: CASSLVAGSRSYNEQFF
j_call: TRBJ1-6; v_call: TRBV6-2/TRBV6-3; cdr3_aa: CASSEQGATYNSPLHF
j_call: TRBJ2-2; v_call: TRBV20-1; cdr3_aa: CSARDPGPVPTGELFF
j_call: TRBJ2-1; v_call: TRBV28; cdr3_aa: CASSSPGQAQYEQFF
j_call: TRBJ2-7; v_call: TRBV9; cdr3_aa: CASGGPGTAAYEQYF
j_call: TRBJ2-3; v_call: TRBV12-3/TRBV12-4; cdr3_aa: CASNLLGRATDTQYF
j_call: TRBJ1-2; v_call: TRBV6-1; cdr3_aa: CASSRPGRSVYGYTF
j_call: TRBJ2-1; v_call: TRBV7-3; cdr3_aa: CASSTSGTRMRGKHNEQFF
j_call: TRBJ2-1; v_call: TRBV2; cdr3_aa: CASTYLGEQFF
j_call: TRBJ1-5; v_call: TRBV12-3/TRBV12-4; cdr3_aa: CASSLAYRGRNQPQHF
j_call: TRBJ2-7; v_call: TRBV12-3/TRBV12-4; cdr3_aa: CASGRGRLTYEQYF
j_call: TRBJ2-4; v_call: TRBV20-1; cdr3_aa: CSAFRDRVGKNIQYF
j_call: TRBJ1-2; v_call: TRBV2; cdr3_aa: CASIRDSLIYGYTF
j_call: TRBJ2-1; v_call: TRBV11-2; cdr3_aa: CASSLVLVYNEQFF
j_call: TRBJ2-3; v_call: TRBV5-1; cdr3_aa: CASSLASGGTQYF
j_call: TRBJ2-7; v_call: TRBV5-1; cdr3_aa: CASSLGASGLYF
j_call: TRBJ2-5; v_call: TRBV20-1; cdr3_aa: CSAGPGVWETQYF
j_call: TRBJ2-5; v_call: TRBV7-2; cdr3_aa: CASSRARDRDEETQYF
j_call: TRBJ2-1; v_call: TRBV29-1; cdr3_aa: CSVEERKGKSSYNEQFF
j_call: TRBJ2-3; v_call: TRBV20-1; cdr3_aa: CSALLATDTQYF
j_call: TRBJ2-6; v_call: TRBV5-1; cdr3_aa: CASTLGAGANVLTF
j_call: TRBJ2-5; v_call: TRBV7-2; cdr3_aa: CASSLNQGGGETQYF
j_call: TRBJ2-1; v_call: TRBV15; cdr3_aa: CATSARFGSSYNEQFF
j_call: TRBJ2-2; v_call: TRBV10-3; cdr3_aa: CAISRDTGELFF
j_call: TRBJ2-2; v_call: TRBV6-1; cdr3_aa: CASGPEIYNTGELFF
j_call: TRBJ2-3; v_call: TRBV20-1; cdr3_aa: CSARETGEEDTQYF
j_call: TRBJ2-1; v_call: TRBV5-1; cdr3_aa: CASSLGYRSDEQFF
j_call: TRBJ2-3; v_call: TRBV5-1; cdr3_aa: CASSRTGTGITDTQYF
j_call: TRBJ1-1; v_call: TRBV28; cdr3_aa: CASSLRVTNTEAFF